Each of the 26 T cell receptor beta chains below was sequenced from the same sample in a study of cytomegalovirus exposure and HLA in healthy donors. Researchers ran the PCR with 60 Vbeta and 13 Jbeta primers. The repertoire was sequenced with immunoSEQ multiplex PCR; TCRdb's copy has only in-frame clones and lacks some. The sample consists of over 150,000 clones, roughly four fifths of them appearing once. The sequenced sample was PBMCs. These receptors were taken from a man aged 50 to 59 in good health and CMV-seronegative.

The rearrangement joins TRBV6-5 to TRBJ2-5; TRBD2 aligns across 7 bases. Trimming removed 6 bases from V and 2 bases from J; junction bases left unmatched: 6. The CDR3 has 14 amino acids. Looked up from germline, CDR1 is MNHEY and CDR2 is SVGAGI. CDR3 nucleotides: TGTGCCAGCAGCCAAGCGGGGATTCAAGAGACCCAGTACTTC. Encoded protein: CASSQAGIQETQYF.

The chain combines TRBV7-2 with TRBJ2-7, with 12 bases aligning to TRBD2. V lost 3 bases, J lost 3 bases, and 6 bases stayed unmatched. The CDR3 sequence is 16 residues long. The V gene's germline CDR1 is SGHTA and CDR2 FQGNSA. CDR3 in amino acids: CASSFQSSGRGYEQYF. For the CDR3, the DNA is TGTGCCAGCAGCTTCCAGTCTAGCGGGAGGGGCTACGAGCAGTACTTC.

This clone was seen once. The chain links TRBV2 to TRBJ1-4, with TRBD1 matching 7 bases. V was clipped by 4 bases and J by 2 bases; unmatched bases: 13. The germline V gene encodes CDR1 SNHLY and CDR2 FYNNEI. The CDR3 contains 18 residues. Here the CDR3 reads CASSGPPGQRGTNEKLFF. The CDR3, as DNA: TGTGCCAGCAGTGGACCTCCGGGACAGCGAGGGACTAATGAAAAACTGTTTTTT.

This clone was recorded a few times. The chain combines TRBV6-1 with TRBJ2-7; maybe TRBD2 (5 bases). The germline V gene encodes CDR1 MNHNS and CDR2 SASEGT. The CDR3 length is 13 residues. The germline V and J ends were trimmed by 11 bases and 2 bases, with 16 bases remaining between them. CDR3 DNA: TGTGCCTCCCAACGGGGTGATACCTACGAGCAGTACTTC. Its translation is CASQRGDTYEQYF.

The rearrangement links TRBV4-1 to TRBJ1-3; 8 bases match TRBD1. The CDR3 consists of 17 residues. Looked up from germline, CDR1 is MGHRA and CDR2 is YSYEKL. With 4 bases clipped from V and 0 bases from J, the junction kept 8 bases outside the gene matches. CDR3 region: CASSLRGQGFSGNTIYF. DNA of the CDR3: TGCGCCAGCAGCCTTCGTGGACAGGGCTTCTCTGGAAACACCATATATTTT.

The chain's CDR3 is CASSLTDRANYGYTF. As DNA, the CDR3 is TGCGCCAGCAGCCTAACCGACAGGGCTAACTATGGCTACACCTTC. V usage is TRBV5-1 and J usage is TRBJ1-2, with 7 bases fitting TRBD1. Losses at the gene ends were 4 bases for V and 0 bases for J; bases not matched to a gene: 6. Germline V gene data show CDR1 as SGHRS and CDR2 as YFSETQ. The length of the CDR3 is 15 residues.

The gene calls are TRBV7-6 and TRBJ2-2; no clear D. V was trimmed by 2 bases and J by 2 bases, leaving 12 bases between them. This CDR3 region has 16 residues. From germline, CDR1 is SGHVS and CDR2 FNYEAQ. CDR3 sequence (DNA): TGTGCCAGCAGCTTATATAGCTCACCCAACACCGGGGAGCTGTTTTTT. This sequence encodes CASSLYSSPNTGELFF.

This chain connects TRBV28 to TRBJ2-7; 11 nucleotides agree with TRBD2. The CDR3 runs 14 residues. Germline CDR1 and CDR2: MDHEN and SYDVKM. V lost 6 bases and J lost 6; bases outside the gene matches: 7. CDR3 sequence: CASRVAGGPGEQYF. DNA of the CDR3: TGTGCCAGCAGGGTAGCGGGAGGGCCCGGCGAGCAGTACTTC.

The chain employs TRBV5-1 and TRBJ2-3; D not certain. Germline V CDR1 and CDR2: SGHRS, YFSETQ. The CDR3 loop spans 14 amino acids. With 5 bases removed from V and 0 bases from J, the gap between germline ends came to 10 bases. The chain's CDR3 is CASSPAVSTDTQYF. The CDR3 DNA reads TGCGCCAGCAGTCCGGCGGTGAGCACAGATACGCAGTATTTT.

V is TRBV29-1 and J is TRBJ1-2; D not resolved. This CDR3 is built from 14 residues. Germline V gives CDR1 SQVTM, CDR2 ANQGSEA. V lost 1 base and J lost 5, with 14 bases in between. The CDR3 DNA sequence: TGCAGCGTTGAAGCGACGGGTTCTGGATATGGCTACACCTTC. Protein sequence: CSVEATGSGYGYTF.

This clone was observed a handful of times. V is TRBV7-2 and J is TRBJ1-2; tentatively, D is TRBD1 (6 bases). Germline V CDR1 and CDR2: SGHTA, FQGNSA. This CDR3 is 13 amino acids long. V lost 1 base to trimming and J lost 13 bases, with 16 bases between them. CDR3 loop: CASSLVRGANATF. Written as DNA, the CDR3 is TGTGCCAGCAGCTTAGTTCGGGGGGCGAACGCCACCTTC.

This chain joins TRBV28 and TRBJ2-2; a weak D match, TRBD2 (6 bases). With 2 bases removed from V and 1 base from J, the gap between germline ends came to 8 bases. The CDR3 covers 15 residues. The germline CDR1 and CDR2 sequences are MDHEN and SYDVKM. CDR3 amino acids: CASSLDGRNTGELFF. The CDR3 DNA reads TGTGCCAGCAGTTTAGACGGGAGGAACACCGGGGAGCTGTTTTTT.

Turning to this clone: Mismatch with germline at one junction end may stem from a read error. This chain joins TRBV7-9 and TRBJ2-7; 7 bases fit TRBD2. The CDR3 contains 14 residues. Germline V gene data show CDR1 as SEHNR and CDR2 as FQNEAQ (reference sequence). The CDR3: CSSSLSGGAYEQYF. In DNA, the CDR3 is TGTTCCAGCAGCTTATCTGGGGGGGCCTACGAGCAGTACTTC.

The CDR3 reads CASSMLQGQDTQYF. Here the CDR3 DNA reads TGTGCCAGCAGCATGTTACAGGGACAGGATACGCAGTATTTT. This chain links TRBV9 with TRBJ2-3, with TRBD1 matching 7 bases. The CDR3 covers 14 residues. Germline CDR1 is SGDLS and CDR2 is YYNGEE. After removal of 4 bases from V and 6 bases from J, the junction contained 8 bases not matched to a gene.

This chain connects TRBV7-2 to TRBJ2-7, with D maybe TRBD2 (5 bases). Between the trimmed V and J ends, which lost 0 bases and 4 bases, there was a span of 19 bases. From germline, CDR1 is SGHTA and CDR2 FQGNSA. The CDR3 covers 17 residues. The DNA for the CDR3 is TGTGCCAGCAGCTTAGCTGCGGTCGGGGTCTTGGGGTACGAGCAGTACTTC. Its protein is CASSLAAVGVLGYEQYF.

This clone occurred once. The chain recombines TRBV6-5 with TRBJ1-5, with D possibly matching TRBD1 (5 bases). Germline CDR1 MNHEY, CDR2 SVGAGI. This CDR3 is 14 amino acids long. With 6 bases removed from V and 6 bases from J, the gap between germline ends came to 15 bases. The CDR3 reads CASSTLGGVQPQHF. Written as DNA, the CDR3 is TGTGCCAGCAGCACCCTCGGGGGGGTTCAGCCCCAGCATTTT.

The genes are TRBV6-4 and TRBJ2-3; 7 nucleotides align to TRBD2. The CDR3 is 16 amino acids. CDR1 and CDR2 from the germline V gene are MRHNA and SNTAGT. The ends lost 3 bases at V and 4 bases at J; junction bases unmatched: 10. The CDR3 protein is CASSDSWGGRADTQYF. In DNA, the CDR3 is TGTGCCAGCAGTGATAGCTGGGGCGGGAGAGCAGATACGCAGTATTTT.

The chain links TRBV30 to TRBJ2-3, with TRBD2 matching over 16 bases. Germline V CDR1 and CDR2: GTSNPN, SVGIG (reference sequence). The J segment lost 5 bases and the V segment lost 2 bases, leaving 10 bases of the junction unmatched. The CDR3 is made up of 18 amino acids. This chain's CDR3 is CAWSPQGLAGGPLDTQYF. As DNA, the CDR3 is TGTGCCTGGAGTCCCCAGGGACTAGCGGGAGGGCCTTTAGATACGCAGTATTTT.

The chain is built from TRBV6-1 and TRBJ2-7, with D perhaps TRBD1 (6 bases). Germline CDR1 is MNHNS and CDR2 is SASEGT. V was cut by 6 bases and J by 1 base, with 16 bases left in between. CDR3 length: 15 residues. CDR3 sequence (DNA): TGTGCCAGCAGAGTCAGGGGCCTCGGGTCCTACGAGCAGTACTTC. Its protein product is CASRVRGLGSYEQYF.

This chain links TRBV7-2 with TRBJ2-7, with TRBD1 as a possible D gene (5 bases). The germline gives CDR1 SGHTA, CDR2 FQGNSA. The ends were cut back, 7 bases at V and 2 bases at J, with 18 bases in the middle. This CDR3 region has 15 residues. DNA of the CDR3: TGTGCCAGCAAACTAAACCCCCAGGGTACCTACGAGCAGTACTTC. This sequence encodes CASKLNPQGTYEQYF.

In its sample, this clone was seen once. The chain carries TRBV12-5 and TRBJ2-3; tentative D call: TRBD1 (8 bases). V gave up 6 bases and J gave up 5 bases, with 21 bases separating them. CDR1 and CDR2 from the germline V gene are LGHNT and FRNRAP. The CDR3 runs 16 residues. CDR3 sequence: CASGQNRGRGIDTQYF. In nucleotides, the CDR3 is TGTGCTAGTGGCCAAAACAGGGGGAGGGGGATAGATACGCAGTATTTT.

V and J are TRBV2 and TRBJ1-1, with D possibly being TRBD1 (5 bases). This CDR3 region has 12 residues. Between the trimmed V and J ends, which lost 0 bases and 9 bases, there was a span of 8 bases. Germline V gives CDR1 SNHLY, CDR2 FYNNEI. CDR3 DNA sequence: TGTGCCAGCAGTGAAGCGGGGGGTAAAGCTTTCTTT. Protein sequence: CASSEAGGKAFF.

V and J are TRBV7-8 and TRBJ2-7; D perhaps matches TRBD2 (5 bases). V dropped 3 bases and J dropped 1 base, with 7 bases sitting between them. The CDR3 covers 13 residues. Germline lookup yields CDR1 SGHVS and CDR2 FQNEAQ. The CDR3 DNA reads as TGTGCCAGCAGCTTCGGAGGATCCTACGAGCAGTACTTC. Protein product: CASSFGGSYEQYF.

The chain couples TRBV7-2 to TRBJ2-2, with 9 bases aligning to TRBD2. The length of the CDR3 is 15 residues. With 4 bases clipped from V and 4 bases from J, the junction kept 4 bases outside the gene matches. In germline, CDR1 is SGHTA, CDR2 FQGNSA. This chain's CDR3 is CASSYTSGRTGELFF. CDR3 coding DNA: TGTGCCAGCAGCTATACTAGCGGGCGCACCGGGGAGCTGTTTTTT. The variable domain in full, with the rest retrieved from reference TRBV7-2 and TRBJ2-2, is GAGVSQSPSNKVTEKGKDVELRCDPISGHTALYWYRQSLGQGLEFLIYFQGNSAPDKSGLPSDRFSAERTGGSVSTLTIQRTQQEDSAVYLCASSYTSGRTGELFFGEGSRLTVL.

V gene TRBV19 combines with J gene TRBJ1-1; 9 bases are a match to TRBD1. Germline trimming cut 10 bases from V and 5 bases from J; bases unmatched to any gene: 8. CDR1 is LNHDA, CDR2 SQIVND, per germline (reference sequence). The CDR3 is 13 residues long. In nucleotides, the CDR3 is TGTGCCACCCGGACAGGGGAAAGGACTGAAGCTTTCTTT. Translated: CATRTGERTEAFF.

In nucleotides, the CDR3 is TGCGCCAGCAGCCAAGCAGCGGACAGAAACAATCAGCCCCAGCATTTT. Protein sequence: CASSQAADRNNQPQHF. The chain recombines TRBV4-3 with TRBJ1-5; tentative D call: TRBD1 (6 bases). The germline V and J ends were trimmed by 1 base and 3 bases, with 13 bases remaining between them. The V gene's germline CDR1 is LGHNA and CDR2 YSLEER. This CDR3 is 16 amino acids long.